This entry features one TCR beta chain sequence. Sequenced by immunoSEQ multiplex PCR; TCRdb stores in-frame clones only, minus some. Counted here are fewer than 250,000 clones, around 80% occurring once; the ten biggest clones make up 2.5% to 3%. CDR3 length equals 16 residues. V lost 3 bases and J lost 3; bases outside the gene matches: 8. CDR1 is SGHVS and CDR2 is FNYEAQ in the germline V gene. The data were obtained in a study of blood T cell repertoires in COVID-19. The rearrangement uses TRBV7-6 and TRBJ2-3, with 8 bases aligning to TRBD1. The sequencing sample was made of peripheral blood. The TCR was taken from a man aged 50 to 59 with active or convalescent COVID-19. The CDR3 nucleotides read TGTGCCAGCAGCTTGCACCCGGGACAGGAGACAGATACGCAGTATTTT. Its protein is CASSLHPGQETDTQYF.